This TCR beta chain was recovered during a study of neurological immune-mediated disorders. The time point was: technical triplicate 1. In TCRdb, the 5' RACE reads were re-called with MiXCR into one record per CDR3 protein. This sample has 20,000 to 25,000 distinct CDR3 sequences, with roughly 13% found just once. This clonotype was seen ten or more times. The germline CDR1 and CDR2 sequences are LGHNA and YNFKEQ. The CDR3 consists of 17 residues. The ends lost 1 base at V and 1 base at J; junction bases unmatched: 7. Sequencing was done on a sample of CD4+ T cells from blood. This sequence was found in a female donor with HTLV-1-associated myelopathy (HAM/TSP). The chain has TRBV4-2 and TRBJ2-3; 8 positions agree with TRBD2. The CDR3 protein is CASSQAQREWGTDTQYF. CDR3 in DNA: TGTGCCAGCAGCCAAGCACAGCGGGAGTGGGGCACAGATACGCAGTATTTT.